Below are 7 T cell receptor beta chains sequenced from a single sample in a study of cytomegalovirus exposure and HLA in healthy donors. Amplification used 60 Vbeta primers and 13 Jbeta primers. Libraries were prepared by immunoSEQ multiplex PCR; TCRdb keeps only in-frame clonotypes and omits some of them. The sample comprises 95,000 to 150,000 clones, 65% to 85% of which are singletons, and approximately 0.24% rests with the top ten. Sequenced material: PBMCs. Receptors originate from a man between 50 and 59 years old in good health and CMV-seronegative.

This chain connects TRBV18 to TRBJ2-7; TRBD1 agrees at 7 bases. V gave up 4 bases and J gave up 5 bases; unmatched junction bases: 2. Germline CDR1 and CDR2: KGHSH and LQKENI. This CDR3 is built from 12 residues. CDR3 DNA sequence: TGTGCCAGCTCACACGACAGGGACGAGCAGTACTTC. Translation: CASSHDRDEQYF.

This chain connects TRBV7-9 to TRBJ1-2; D possibly corresponds to TRBD1 (6 bases). Trimming shortened V by 1 base and J by 0 bases, and 12 bases separated the two germline ends. The CDR3 is 16 amino acids. Germline V CDR1 and CDR2: SEHNR, FQNEAQ (reference sequence). CDR3 bases: TGTGCCAGCAGCTTAGAGACGACAGGCCCTAACTATGGCTACACCTTC. This codes for CASSLETTGPNYGYTF.

This clone was seen a few times. The rearrangement uses TRBV7-8 and TRBJ2-7, with 8 nucleotides matching TRBD1. The V gene's germline CDR1 is SGHVS and CDR2 FQNEAQ. J lost 2 bases, V lost 7 bases, and 13 bases had no gene match. This CDR3 contains 16 residues. CDR3 bases: TGTGCCAGCACCATTACTGCGGGACAGGAAGCCTACGAGCAGTACTTC. This translates into CASTITAGQEAYEQYF.

For the CDR3, the DNA is TGTGCCAGCAGTAGGACAGGGGTGAACACTGAAGCTTTCTTT. Translation: CASSRTGVNTEAFF. The chain links TRBV27 to TRBJ1-1; 9 bases match TRBD1. The germline V gene has CDR1 MNHEY and CDR2 SMNVEV (reference sequence). This CDR3 comprises 14 residues. The V gene end was trimmed by 5 bases and the J gene end by 0 bases; junction bases not matched to a gene: 1.

The sample holds one count of this clone. The chain recombines TRBV19 with TRBJ1-1; possible D gene TRBD1, 6 bases. Germline values: CDR1 LNHDA, CDR2 SQIVND (reference sequence). The V end was cut by 3 bases, the J end by 4 bases, with 24 bases between. CDR3 size: 18 residues. DNA for the CDR3: TGTGCCAGTAGTATTAGGCAGGGGCCCATTAATTGGGGCACTGAAGCTTTCTTT. Its protein product is CASSIRQGPINWGTEAFF.

The V gene is TRBV14, the J gene TRBJ2-2, with D perhaps TRBD2 (5 bases). The germline V gene has CDR1 SGHDN and CDR2 FVKESK. This CDR3 is 16 amino acids long. Trimming shortened V by 0 bases and J by 4 bases, and 12 bases separated the two germline ends. The CDR3 region has the DNA TGTGCCAGCAGCCAAGACGGGCTAGCAGGCACCGGGGAGCTGTTTTTT. This codes for CASSQDGLAGTGELFF.

On this clone: One end of the junction fails to match germline, which may point to a read error. V usage is TRBV11-3 and J usage is TRBJ2-2; D might be TRBD1 (6 bases). The CDR3 has 15 residues. Germline values: CDR1 SGHNT, CDR2 YENEEA. DNA of the CDR3: TGTGCCAGCAGCTTGGGCCAGGGGTACACCGGGGAACTGTTTTTT. Encoded protein: CASSLGQGYTGELFF.